This T cell receptor beta chain was identified during a study of blood T cell repertoires in COVID-19. Clones were read by immunoSEQ multiplex PCR, and TCRdb kept only the in-frame ones, dropping some. The sample comprises about 150,000 clones, less than 90% of which are singletons, and about 7% rests with the top ten. J gave up 4 bases and V 5 bases, and 8 bases lay outside the gene matches. Looked up from germline, CDR1 is SEHNR and CDR2 is FQNEAQ (reference sequence). This CDR3 spans 15 amino acids. This sequence joins TRBV7-9 and TRBJ2-1; 7 bases line up with TRBD2. Material for sequencing was PBMCs or T cells enriched from blood (not recorded which). The receptor's source is a woman in her forties or fifties who had recovered from COVID-19. The CDR3: CASSTGLEEYNEQFF. For the CDR3, the DNA is TGTGCCAGCAGCACAGGACTAGAGGAGTACAATGAGCAGTTCTTC.